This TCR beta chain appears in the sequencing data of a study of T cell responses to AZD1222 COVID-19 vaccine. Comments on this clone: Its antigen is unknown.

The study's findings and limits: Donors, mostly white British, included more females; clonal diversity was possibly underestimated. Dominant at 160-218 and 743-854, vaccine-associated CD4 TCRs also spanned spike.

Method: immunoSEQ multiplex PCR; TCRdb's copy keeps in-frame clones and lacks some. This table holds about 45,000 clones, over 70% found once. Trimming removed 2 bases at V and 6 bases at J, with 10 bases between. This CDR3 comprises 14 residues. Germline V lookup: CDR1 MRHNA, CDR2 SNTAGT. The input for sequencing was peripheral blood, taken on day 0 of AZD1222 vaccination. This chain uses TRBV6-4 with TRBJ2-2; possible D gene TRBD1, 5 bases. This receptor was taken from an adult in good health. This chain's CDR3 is CASSDQGSPGELFF. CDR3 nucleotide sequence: TGTGCCAGCAGTGACCAGGGTAGCCCCGGGGAGCTGTTTTTT.